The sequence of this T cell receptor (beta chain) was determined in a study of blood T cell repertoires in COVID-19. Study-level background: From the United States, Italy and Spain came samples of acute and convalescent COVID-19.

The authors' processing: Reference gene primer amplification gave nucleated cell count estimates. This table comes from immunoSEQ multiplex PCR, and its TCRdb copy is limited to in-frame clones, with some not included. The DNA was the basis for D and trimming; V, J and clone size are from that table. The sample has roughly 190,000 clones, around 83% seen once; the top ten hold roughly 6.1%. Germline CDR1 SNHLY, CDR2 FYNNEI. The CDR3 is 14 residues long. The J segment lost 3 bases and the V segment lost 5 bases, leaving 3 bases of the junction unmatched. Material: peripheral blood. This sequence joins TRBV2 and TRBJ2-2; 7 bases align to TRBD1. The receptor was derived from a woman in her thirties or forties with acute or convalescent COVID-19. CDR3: CASSTGVDTGELFF. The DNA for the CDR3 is TGTGCCAGCAGTACAGGGGTCGACACCGGGGAGCTGTTTTTT.